Presented here are 15 T cell receptor beta chains from one specimen sequenced in a study of blood T cell repertoires in COVID-19. Clones were sequenced by immunoSEQ multiplex PCR, and TCRdb holds only the in-frame ones, with some missing. This table has around 200,000 clones, around 80% appearing once. The sample comprised peripheral blood. The receptors were gathered from a man aged 25-45 years with active or convalescent COVID-19.

The V and J genes are TRBV4-1 and TRBJ1-2; D ambiguous. The V end lost 0 bases, the J end lost 12 bases, and 14 bases lay between the germline ends. Germline V lookup: CDR1 MGHRA, CDR2 YSYEKL. CDR3 length: 13 residues. The CDR3 sequence is CASSQDEQLLHTF. The CDR3 coding sequence is TGCGCCAGCAGCCAAGATGAACAGTTATTGCACACCTTC.

The chain couples TRBV11-2 to TRBJ2-5; possible D gene TRBD1, 5 bases. CDR1 and CDR2 (germline): SGHAT, FQNNGV. The CDR3 is made up of 14 amino acids. Trimming left V 3 bases short and J 2 bases short, with 10 bases between. The CDR3: CASSLVQGQETQYF. The CDR3 region has the DNA TGTGCCAGCAGCTTGGTGCAGGGACAAGAGACCCAGTACTTC. The variable domain in full, completed from reference TRBV11-2 and TRBJ2-5, reads EAGVAQSPRYKIIEKRQSVAFWCNPISGHATLYWYQQILGQGPKLLIQFQNNGVVDDSQLPKDRFSAERLKGVDSTLKIQPAKLEDSAVYLCASSLVQGQETQYFGPGTRLLVL.

The chain couples TRBV7-9 to TRBJ2-1; 11 nucleotides agree with TRBD2. Trimming cost V 6 bases and J 4 bases; bases outside gene matches: 2. The germline gives CDR1 SEHNR, CDR2 FQNEAQ (reference sequence). CDR3 length: 14 amino acids. The CDR3 DNA reads TGTGCCAGCAGTTGGACTAGCGGGTACAATGAGCAGTTCTTC. This encodes CASSWTSGYNEQFF.

V usage is TRBV10-1 and J usage is TRBJ2-7, with 11 bases fitting TRBD1. The CDR3 covers 15 residues. Germline trimming cut 5 bases from V and 0 bases from J; bases unmatched to any gene: 3. The germline V gene encodes CDR1 WNHNN and CDR2 SYGVQD (reference sequence). The CDR3, as DNA: TGCGCCAGCAGTAGGGACAGGGGGAGCTCCTACGAGCAGTACGTC. This sequence encodes CASSRDRGSSYEQYV.

The V and J genes are TRBV7-2 and TRBJ1-2, with 8 bases identical to TRBD1. Germline V gene sequence: CDR1 SGHTA, CDR2 FQGNSA. CDR3 length: 13 amino acids. V shed 5 bases and J 7 bases; nucleotides not matched to a gene: 6. The CDR3 reads CASSLRQGSGYTF. The CDR3 region has the DNA TGTGCCAGCAGCCTCCGACAGGGGTCTGGCTACACCTTC.

This chain links TRBV10-3 with TRBJ2-1; TRBD2 matches 11 bases. V lost 6 bases to trimming and J lost 8 bases; unmatched junction nucleotides: 3. The CDR3 is made up of 13 amino acids. Germline CDR1 ENHRY, CDR2 SYGVKD. The CDR3 is CAIRQLAGDEQFF. For the CDR3, the DNA is TGTGCCATCAGACAACTAGCGGGAGATGAGCAGTTCTTC.

J is TRBJ2-7 and V is TRBV14; tentatively, D is TRBD2 (6 bases). CDR3 length: 15 residues. Germline V CDR1 and CDR2: SGHDN, FVKESK. Trimming removed 2 bases from V and 3 bases from J, with 14 bases in between. The CDR3 protein is CASSQHGSAHYEQYF. The CDR3 DNA follows: TGTGCCAGCAGCCAACACGGGAGCGCCCACTACGAGCAGTACTTC.

This rearrangement joins TRBV9 to TRBJ2-5; 7 bases are a match to TRBD1. The CDR3 covers 14 residues. CDR1 and CDR2 (germline): SGDLS, YYNGEE. V gave up 1 base and J gave up 1 base; unmatched junction bases: 1. The CDR3 sequence is CASSVRQGQETQYF. The CDR3 bases are TGTGCCAGCAGCGTACGACAGGGCCAAGAGACCCAGTACTTC.

The rearrangement links TRBV13 to TRBJ2-1; D unclear. The CDR3 has 11 residues. Germline lookup yields CDR1 PRHDT and CDR2 FYEKMQ (reference sequence). The ends were cut back, 3 bases at V and 5 bases at J, with 2 bases in the middle. In DNA form, the CDR3 reads TGTGCCAGCAGCTTCAACAATGAGCAGTTCTTC. It yields the protein CASSFNNEQFF.

The gene calls are TRBV5-1 and TRBJ1-4; D is unclear. CDR3 length: 15 amino acids. V lost 0 bases and J 8 bases, leaving 14 bases between the germline ends. CDR1 and CDR2 (germline): SGHRS, YFSETQ. The CDR3 sequence: CASSLASGSGEKLFF. CDR3 sequence (DNA): TGCGCCAGCAGCTTGGCGTCAGGTAGCGGGGAAAAACTGTTTTTT. Filled out from reference TRBV5-1 and TRBJ1-4, the complete variable domain reads KAGVTQTPRYLIKTRGQQVTLSCSPISGHRSVSWYQQTPGQGLQFLFEYFSETQRNKGNFPGRFSGRQFSNSRSEMNVSTLELGDSALYLCASSLASGSGEKLFFGSGTQLSVL.

The rearrangement uses TRBV6-4 and TRBJ2-7, with TRBD1 matching 8 bases. Germline V CDR1 and CDR2: MRHNA, SNTAGT. With V trimmed by 6 bases and J by 2 bases, 3 bases remained unmatched. The CDR3 contains 13 residues. CDR3 in amino acids: CASRGDRTYEQYV. Here the CDR3 DNA reads TGTGCCAGCAGGGGGGACAGGACCTACGAGCAGTACGTC.

The rearrangement links TRBV5-5 to TRBJ2-7, with 7 bases identical to TRBD2. The ends lost 0 bases at V and 0 bases at J; junction bases unmatched: 3. Looked up from germline, CDR1 is SGHKS and CDR2 is YYEKEE (reference sequence). The CDR3 sequence is 15 residues long. The CDR3 DNA reads TGTGCCAGCAGCTTGGTCGGCGGGGGCTCCTACGAGCAGTACTTC. Encoded protein: CASSLVGGGSYEQYF.

This clone was seen only once. The rearrangement uses TRBV7-6 and TRBJ2-7; 12 positions agree with TRBD2. The CDR3 consists of 15 residues. Per the germline V gene, CDR1 is SGHVS and CDR2 is FNYEAQ. Unmatched junction bases numbered 6, after V lost 4 bases and J lost 5 bases. The chain's CDR3 is CASSSGLAGQDEQYF. CDR3 DNA: TGTGCCAGCAGCTCCGGACTAGCGGGACAGGACGAGCAGTACTTC.

This clone was picked up a small number of times. This chain uses TRBV29-1 with TRBJ1-2; maybe TRBD1 (5 bases). Germline V gives CDR1 SQVTM, CDR2 ANQGSEA. The CDR3 totals 14 residues. The V and J ends lost 5 bases and 7 bases respectively, with 20 bases between them. CDR3 sequence: CSVSPTVGLGGYTF. In DNA form, the CDR3 reads TGCAGCGTTAGCCCTACTGTGGGGCTCGGTGGCTACACCTTC. The variable domain in full, completed from reference TRBV29-1 and TRBJ1-2, reads SAVISQKPSRDICQRGTSLTIQCQVDSQVTMMFWYRQQPGQSLTLIATANQGSEATYESGFVIDKFPISRPNLTFSTLTVSNMSPEDSSIYLCSVSPTVGLGGYTFGSGTRLTVV.

The rearrangement links TRBV6-1 to TRBJ2-5; 12 nucleotides match TRBD2. Trimming cost V 1 base and J 5 bases; bases outside gene matches: 11. Germline-derived CDR1 and CDR2 are MNHNS and SASEGT. This CDR3 spans 18 amino acids. CDR3 amino acids: CASSEEASGGGAIETQYF. The CDR3 nucleotides read TGTGCCAGCAGTGAAGAGGCTAGCGGGGGGGGCGCGATTGAGACCCAGTACTTC.